Below are 15 T cell receptor beta chains sequenced from a single sample in a study of cytomegalovirus exposure and HLA in healthy donors. This PCR relied on a set of 60 Vbeta primers and 13 Jbeta primers. Repertoires were generated with immunoSEQ multiplex PCR, while TCRdb's copy carries only in-frame clones and drops some. Among fewer than 200,000 clones, around 68% were seen once, and the ten largest hold roughly 1.4%. Sequencing was performed on PBMCs. These receptors came from a man aged 50 to 59 in good health and CMV-seronegative.

This clone turned up a few times. This chain joins TRBV7-9 and TRBJ2-7, with a possible D match to TRBD2 (6 bases). This CDR3 is 15 amino acids long. With 0 bases removed from V and 6 bases from J, the gap between germline ends came to 15 bases. Germline V gene sequence: CDR1 SEHNR, CDR2 FQNEAQ (reference sequence). The chain's CDR3 is CASSLAGGALSEQYF. CDR3 DNA sequence: TGTGCCAGCAGCTTAGCGGGGGGTGCGCTCTCCGAGCAGTACTTC.

This clone has more than one count but fewer than ten. The V and J genes are TRBV29-1 and TRBJ1-3, with 7 nucleotides matching TRBD1. This CDR3 is built from 16 residues. CDR1 is SQVTM, CDR2 ANQGSEA, per germline. Trimming cost V 1 base and J 0 bases; bases outside gene matches: 6. The CDR3 sequence is CSVEGVQGHSGNTIYF. The CDR3 DNA sequence: TGCAGCGTTGAAGGCGTACAGGGGCACTCTGGAAACACCATATATTTT.

The chain has TRBV6-1 and TRBJ2-1; D call uncertain. Germline CDR1 reads MNHNS; CDR2 reads SASEGT. Deletions cut 5 bases from V and 5 bases from J, with 16 bases between. This CDR3 contains 15 residues. This CDR3 reads CASSLQPSSDNEQFF. CDR3 nucleotides: TGTGCCAGCAGTCTACAGCCCTCGTCTGACAATGAGCAGTTCTTC.

The chain carries TRBV11-3 and TRBJ2-7; TRBD1 agrees at 11 bases. Germline V gene data show CDR1 as SGHNT and CDR2 as YENEEA. The junction had 1 base not matched to a gene; V was cut back by 3 bases and J by 0 bases. The length of the CDR3 is 15 residues. The CDR3 loop is CASSLGQGGSYEQYF. The CDR3 DNA sequence: TGTGCCAGCAGCTTGGGACAGGGGGGCTCCTACGAGCAGTACTTC.

This chain uses TRBV7-6 with TRBJ2-3, with a tentative D call TRBD2 (5 bases). Germline values: CDR1 SGHVS, CDR2 FNYEAQ. Trimming left V 1 base short and J 0 bases short, with 8 bases between. This CDR3 is 15 amino acids long. The CDR3 loop is CASSLVGGSTDTQYF. In DNA form, the CDR3 reads TGTGCCAGCAGCTTAGTAGGAGGTAGCACAGATACGCAGTATTTT. Using reference TRBV7-6 and TRBJ2-3 for the parts outside the CDR3, the full variable domain is GAGVSQSPRYKVTKRGQDVALRCDPISGHVSLYWYRQALGQGPEFLTYFNYEAQQDKSGLPNDRFSAERPEGSISTLTIQRTEQRDSAMYRCASSLVGGSTDTQYFGPGTRLTVL.

The chain joins TRBV7-3 to TRBJ2-3; 8 bases map to TRBD1. The CDR3 runs to 15 residues. V was pared by 3 bases and J by 4 bases, with 6 bases of the junction left unmatched. Looked up from germline, CDR1 is SGHTA and CDR2 is FQGTGA. The CDR3 DNA sequence: TGTGCCAGCAGCTTCAAGGACAGGGCCCCAGATACGCAGTATTTT. Its translation: CASSFKDRAPDTQYF.

The V call is TRBV7-8, the J call TRBJ2-7, with D possibly being TRBD1 (6 bases). V gave up 6 bases and J gave up 4 bases, with 19 bases separating them. Germline V gene sequence: CDR1 SGHVS, CDR2 FQNEAQ. The CDR3 spans 15 residues. CDR3 nucleotides: TGTGCCAGCAGTCGAGTCCCAGGGGAAAGTTACGAGCAGTACTTC. Residues: CASSRVPGESYEQYF.

J is TRBJ2-5 and V is TRBV29-1, with D possibly matching TRBD2 (5 bases). In germline, CDR1 is SQVTM, CDR2 ANQGSEA. Trimming removed 4 bases from V and 3 bases from J, with 12 bases in between. The CDR3 has 13 amino acids. CDR3 coding DNA: TGCAGCGTTGGGAGGAGGTTGGAAGAGACCCAGTACTTC. Translating it yields CSVGRRLEETQYF.

This chain uses TRBV27 with TRBJ2-2, with 7 bases matching TRBD1. Per the germline V gene, CDR1 is MNHEY and CDR2 is SMNVEV (reference sequence). The CDR3 extends over 18 amino acids. V trimming: 2 bases; J trimming: 4 bases; junction bases outside the gene matches: 13. The CDR3 region is CASSLRVLTGVTTGELFF. CDR3 nucleotides: TGTGCCAGCAGTTTAAGAGTTCTAACAGGGGTGACCACCGGGGAGCTGTTTTTT.

The chain joins TRBV5-1 to TRBJ1-1; 7 nucleotides agree with TRBD1. The CDR3 is made up of 14 amino acids. Germline V gives CDR1 SGHRS, CDR2 YFSETQ. Germline trimming cut 5 bases from V and 6 bases from J; bases unmatched to any gene: 10. The CDR3 region has the DNA TGCGCCAGCAGGATTGCCCCGGGACAGTCTGAAGCTTTCTTT. It is translated as CASRIAPGQSEAFF.

The CDR3 reads CASSSRLAASYNEQFF. The CDR3 DNA sequence: TGTGCCAGCAGTTCGCGACTAGCGGCTTCCTACAATGAGCAGTTCTTC. The rearrangement links TRBV27 to TRBJ2-1, with TRBD2 identical over 9 bases. CDR3 length: 16 residues. Trimming cost V 4 bases and J 1 base; bases outside gene matches: 5. Germline CDR1 and CDR2: MNHEY and SMNVEV (reference sequence).

This clone was detected only a few times. The chain uses TRBV5-1 and TRBJ1-1, with 9 positions matching TRBD1. The germline CDR1 and CDR2 sequences are SGHRS and YFSETQ. This CDR3 spans 15 amino acids. Trimming removed 4 bases from V and 5 bases from J; junction bases left unmatched: 9. The CDR3 DNA reads TGCGCCAGCAGCAAGGGACAGGGAGTAGGGACTGAAGCTTTCTTT. It codes for CASSKGQGVGTEAFF.

This rearrangement joins TRBV28 to TRBJ1-2, with 9 bases aligning to TRBD1. After removal of 6 bases from V and 4 bases from J, the junction contained 9 bases not matched to a gene. Germline V CDR1 and CDR2: MDHEN, SYDVKM. This CDR3 contains 15 residues. The CDR3 region is CASSTDRGGPYGYTF. In nucleotides, the CDR3 is TGTGCCAGCAGCACAGACAGGGGGGGCCCCTATGGCTACACCTTC.

This clone turned up a few times. The chain joins TRBV18 to TRBJ2-3; 9 bases agree with TRBD2. Unmatched junction bases numbered 8, after V lost 2 bases and J lost 5 bases. The CDR3 is 16 amino acids. Germline V gene data show CDR1 as KGHSH and CDR2 as LQKENI. CDR3 nucleotides: TGTGCCAGCTCACCAAACGGCGGGGGGGCAATAGATACGCAGTATTTT. This encodes CASSPNGGGAIDTQYF.

This clone was recorded only once. The J gene is TRBJ1-5, the V gene TRBV7-3; the match to TRBD1 covers 7 bases. Per the germline V gene, CDR1 is SGHTA and CDR2 is FQGTGA. This CDR3 is built from 14 residues. After removal of 4 bases from V and 6 bases from J, the junction contained 6 bases not matched to a gene. CDR3 coding DNA: TGTGCCAGCAGCTCAACCGGGACAGTTCAGCCCCAGCATTTT. This sequence encodes CASSSTGTVQPQHF.